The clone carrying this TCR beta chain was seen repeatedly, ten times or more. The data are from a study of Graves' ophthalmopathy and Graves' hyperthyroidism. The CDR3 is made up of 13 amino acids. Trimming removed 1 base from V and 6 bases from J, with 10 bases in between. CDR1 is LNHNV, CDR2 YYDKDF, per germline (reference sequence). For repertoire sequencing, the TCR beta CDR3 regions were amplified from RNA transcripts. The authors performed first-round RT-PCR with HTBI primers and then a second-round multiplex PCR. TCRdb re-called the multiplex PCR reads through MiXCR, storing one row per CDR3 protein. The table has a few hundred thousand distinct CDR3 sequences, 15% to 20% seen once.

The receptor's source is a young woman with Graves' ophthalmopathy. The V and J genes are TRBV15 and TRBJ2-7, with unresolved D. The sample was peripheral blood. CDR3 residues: CATSRGGPLEQYF. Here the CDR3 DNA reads TGTGCCACCAGCAGAGGGGGTCCCCTCGAGCAGTACTTC.